This is a list of T cell receptor beta chains from one sample in a study of a mutant IDH1 vaccine in newly diagnosed glioma. Sequencing was performed with immunoSEQ multiplex PCR; in TCRdb, only in-frame clones are kept and a portion is missing. The sample lists around 94,000 clones; around nine tenths were seen once. Antigen specificity for these receptors is unknown. Sequenced material: PBMCs, taken from a glioma patient whose treatment included an IDH1 peptide vaccine. These receptors all come from a woman aged 45-60 years with glioma. The conserved cysteine and the conserved F or W are not part of the CDR3 here.

v_call cdr3_aa
TRBV2 ASSEETSAPGKF
TRBV4-1 ASRQRGPTNEKLF
TRBV28 ASKYILSGNTIY
TRBV6-5 ASSRDNLSNQPQH
TRBV5-1 ASSFLAGAPYEQY
TRBV28 ASSFTGQGFGYT
TRBV5-5 ASSWAGRAGVRYNEQF
TRBV7-3 ASSSAGTGYNSPLH
TRBV28 ASSTAGGAVDQF
TRBV10-3 AISPQKLETQY
TRBV7-8 ASSFLSAAADTQY
TRBV30 AWSVGAGNSPLH
TRBV4-1 ASSLDVTYEQY
TRBV5-6 ASSLVQGTYEQY
TRBV7-9 ASSPPGQQNTEAF
TRBV27 ASSLSARSGYT
TRBV5-1 ASSLFGLTGDIQY
TRBV6-1 ASWSLTGDEQY
TRBV5-4 ASSGTGFTEAF
TRBV4-1 ASSPYQRSTDTQY
TRBV28 ASSRGLAGIAGANVLT
TRBV6-6 ASSQSAYSYNEQF
TRBV28 ASSPGQGNSPLH
TRBV19 ASSDGGTEAF
TRBV19 ASSISGNYNEQF
TRBV30 AWSTGQGIHEQY
TRBV5-8 ASSYYEQY
TRBV10-3 ALGGTSGRNEQF
TRBV9 ASSVETGDTEAF
TRBV28 ASCRESFKNIQY
TRBV14 ASSRQGSNIQY
TRBV7-8 ASRPRGGYGYT
TRBV6-1 ATRDRVNTGELF
TRBV2 AGVSGSSYEQY
TRBV27 ASSLRPLITGELF
TRBV4-1 ASSQTPNENTIY
TRBV28 ASSSRTSGRLGTDTQY
TRBV5-5 ASSLGLAGEV
TRBV28 ASSVGVTSGANVLT
TRBV6-1 ASSGTGDSRDGYT
TRBV27 ASSLSISGRARADTQY
TRBV5-6 ASSFAYEQY
TRBV6-5 ASRLQGGLETQY
TRBV28 ASSPGTGSLGANVLT
TRBV5-4 ASSHGRDQPQH
TRBV21-1 ASSKGTGYEQY